A selection of T cell receptor beta chains follows, all from one sample in a study of cytomegalovirus exposure and HLA in healthy donors. Profiling relied on immunoSEQ multiplex PCR, and the TCRdb table lists in-frame clones only, not all of them. The top ten clones hold around 10% of a sample with approximately 110,000 clones, 70% of them seen once. Material for sequencing was PBMCs. The receptors derive from a man aged 30-40 years in good health and CMV-seropositive. Both conserved end residues are part of each CDR3. The D gene is left open where the match is weak.

J gene | CDR3 length | V gene | D gene | CDR3 protein
TRBJ2-2 | 12 | TRBV7-8 | NA | CASSYRTGELFF
TRBJ2-5 | 17 | TRBV5-1 | TRBD2 | CASKFRPGLSEVGTQYF
TRBJ1-5 | 14 | TRBV5-6 | NA | CASSLRGGNQPQHF
TRBJ2-1 | 12 | TRBV30 | NA | CAWSVARNEQFF
TRBJ1-2 | 15 | TRBV10-3 | TRBD1 | CAILTGTGGSYGYTF
TRBJ1-1 | 14 | TRBV6-1 | NA | CASSVVRTDTEAFF
TRBJ1-2 | 16 | TRBV5-1 | TRBD1 | CASSWPDRGRQHGYTF
TRBJ2-5 | 15 | TRBV29-1 | NA | CSVVPGTRVRETQYF
TRBJ2-1 | 17 | TRBV7-9 | NA | CASSGPGEAESYNEQFF
TRBJ1-5 | 16 | TRBV11-2 | TRBD1 | CASSPGTGRSNQPQHF
TRBJ1-3 | 14 | TRBV29-1 | NA | CSVDRGRYGNTIYF
TRBJ2-5 | 13 | TRBV29-1 | NA | CSHDGWGVETQYF
TRBJ1-2 | 15 | TRBV5-4 | TRBD1 | CASSPGQGDFYGYTF
TRBJ1-2 | 14 | TRBV7-9 | NA | CASSFGSRAMGYTF
TRBJ2-3 | 14 | TRBV29-1 | TRBD1 | CSAGQGFGTDTQYF
TRBJ2-3 | 17 | TRBV4-2 | TRBD1 | CASSQDRRTGGRYTQYF
TRBJ2-3 | 16 | TRBV5-8 | NA | CASRPFRGYSTDTQYF
TRBJ2-3 | 14 | TRBV5-1 | NA | CASSLASPTDTQYF